This paragraph covers one T cell receptor beta chain sequence. V lost 0 bases, J lost 4 bases, and 4 bases lay in between. CDR3 size: 12 residues. CDR1 is SGHRS and CDR2 is YFSETQ in the germline V gene. It was with 60 Vbeta and 13 Jbeta primers that the PCR ran. Assay: immunoSEQ multiplex PCR; the TCRdb copy retains only in-frame clones and omits some. The repertoire holds 150,000 or so clones, with approximately 78% as singletons. This sample stems from a study of cytomegalovirus exposure and HLA in healthy donors. The origin of this receptor is a man between 40 and 49 years old in good health and CMV-seropositive. The V call is TRBV5-1, the J call TRBJ2-5; D ambiguous. Material: PBMCs. CDR3 loop: CASSLALETQYF. CDR3 nucleotides: TGCGCCAGCAGCTTGGCGTTAGAGACCCAGTACTTC.